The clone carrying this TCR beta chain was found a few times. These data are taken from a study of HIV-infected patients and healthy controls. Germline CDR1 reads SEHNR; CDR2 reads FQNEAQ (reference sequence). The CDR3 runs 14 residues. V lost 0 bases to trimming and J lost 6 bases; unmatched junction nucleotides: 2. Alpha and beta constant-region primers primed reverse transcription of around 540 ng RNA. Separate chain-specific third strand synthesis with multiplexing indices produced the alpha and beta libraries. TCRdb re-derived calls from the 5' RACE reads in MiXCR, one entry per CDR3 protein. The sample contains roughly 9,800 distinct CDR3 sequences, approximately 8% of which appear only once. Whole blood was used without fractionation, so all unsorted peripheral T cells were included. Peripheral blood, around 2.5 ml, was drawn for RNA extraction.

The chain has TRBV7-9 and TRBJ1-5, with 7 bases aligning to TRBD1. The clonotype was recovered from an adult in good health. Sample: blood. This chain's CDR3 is CASSLAGGGQPQHF. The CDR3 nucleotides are TGTGCCAGCAGCTTAGCAGGGGGCGGTCAGCCCCAGCATTTT.